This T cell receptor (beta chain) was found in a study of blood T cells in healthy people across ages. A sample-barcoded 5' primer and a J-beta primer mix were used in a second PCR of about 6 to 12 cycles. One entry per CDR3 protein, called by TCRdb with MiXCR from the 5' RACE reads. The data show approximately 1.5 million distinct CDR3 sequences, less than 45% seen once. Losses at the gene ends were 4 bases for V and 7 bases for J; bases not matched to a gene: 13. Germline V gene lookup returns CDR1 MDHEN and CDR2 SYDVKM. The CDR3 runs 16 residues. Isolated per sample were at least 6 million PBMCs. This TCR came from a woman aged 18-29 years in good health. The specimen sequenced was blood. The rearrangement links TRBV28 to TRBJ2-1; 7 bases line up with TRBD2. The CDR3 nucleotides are TGTGCCAGCAGTTCCGGGGCTAGCGGTATCCGGAATGAGCAGTTCTTC. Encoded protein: CASSSGASGIRNEQFF.